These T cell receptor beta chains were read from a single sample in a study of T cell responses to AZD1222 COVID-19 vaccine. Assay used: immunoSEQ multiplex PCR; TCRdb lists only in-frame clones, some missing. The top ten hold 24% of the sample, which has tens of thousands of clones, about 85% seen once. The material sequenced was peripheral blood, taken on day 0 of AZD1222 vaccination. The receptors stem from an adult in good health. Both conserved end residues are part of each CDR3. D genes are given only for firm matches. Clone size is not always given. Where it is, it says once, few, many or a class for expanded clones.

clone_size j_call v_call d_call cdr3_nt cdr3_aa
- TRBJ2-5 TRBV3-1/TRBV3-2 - TGTGCCAGCAGCCAAGAGGGCCCTGAGACCCAGTACTTC CASSQEGPETQYF
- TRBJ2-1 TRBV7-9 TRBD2 TGTGCCAGCAGCTTAGCGAGGGTAGCGGGAGTGCCCGAGCAGTTCTTC CASSLARVAGVPEQFF
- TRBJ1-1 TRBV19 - TGTGCCAGTAGTATAGAGGGGAGGGCGACTGAAGCTTTCTTT CASSIEGRATEAFF
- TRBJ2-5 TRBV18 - TGTGCCAGCTCACCACCCTCTACTTGGGTCGAGACCCAGTACTTC CASSPPSTWVETQYF
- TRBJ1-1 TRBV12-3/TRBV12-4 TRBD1 TGTGCCAGCAGTCCGACAGGGAGGGTGGCTTTCTTT CASSPTGRVAFF
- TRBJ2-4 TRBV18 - TGTGCCAGCTCACCAAACCGGGGATGGGCCAAAAACATTCAGTACTTC CASSPNRGWAKNIQYF
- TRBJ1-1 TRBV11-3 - TGTGCCAGCAACTCAGGCTCCGGTGAAGCTTTCTTT CASNSGSGEAFF
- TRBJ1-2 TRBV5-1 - TGCGCCAGCAGCGCCGGATTGAGTGGCTACACCTTC CASSAGLSGYTF
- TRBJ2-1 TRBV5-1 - TGCGCCAGCAGCTTGGCATGGGGATTTTCCAACAATGAGCAGTTCTTC CASSLAWGFSNNEQFF
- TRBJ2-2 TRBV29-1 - TGCAGCGTTGGGAAGGGGCAGGGACTTTTTAACACCGGGGAGCTGTTTTTT CSVGKGQGLFNTGELFF
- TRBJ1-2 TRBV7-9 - TGTGCCAGCAGCTTAGCCTCCCCGGGGGGCTACACCTTC CASSLASPGGYTF
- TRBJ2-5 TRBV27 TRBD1 TGTGCCAGCACCCAGGACAGGGGGAAGACCCAGTACTTC CASTQDRGKTQYF
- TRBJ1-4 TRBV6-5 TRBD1 TGTGCCAGCAGTTACACCCCGCCAGGGGGGAATGAAAAACTGTTTTTT CASSYTPPGGNEKLFF
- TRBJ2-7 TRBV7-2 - TGTGCCAGCAGCTCTACAGGGTATGCCTACGAGCAGTACTTC CASSSTGYAYEQYF
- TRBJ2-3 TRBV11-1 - TGTGCCAGCAGCCTAGACGGGCGGGACCTCCCAGATACGCAGTATTTT CASSLDGRDLPDTQYF
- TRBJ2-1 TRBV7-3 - TGTGCCAGCAGCCTAGGACACCTACGGCCCAATGAGCAGTTCTTC CASSLGHLRPNEQFF
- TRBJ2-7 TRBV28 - TGTGCCAGCAGCCTATCGGAGCGTATCACCGTTTACGAGCAGTACTTC CASSLSERITVYEQYF
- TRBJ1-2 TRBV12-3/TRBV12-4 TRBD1 TGTGCCACCAGGGACAGGGAGAACTATGGCTACACCTTC CATRDRENYGYTF
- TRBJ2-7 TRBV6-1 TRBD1 TGTGCCAGCAGTCATGGACAGGCCTACGAGCAGTACTTC CASSHGQAYEQYF
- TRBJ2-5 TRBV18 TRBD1 TGTGCCAGCTCACCGCGATACAGGGGGTTTGAAGAGACCCAGTACTTC CASSPRYRGFEETQYF
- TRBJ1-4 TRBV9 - TGTGCCAGCAGCGTAGGATCCCTCACAGGGTTTGGAAAACTGTTTTTT CASSVGSLTGFGKLFF
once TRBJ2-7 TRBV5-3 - TGTGCCAGAAGCAGCCGTCGTGAGGGAACAAGCTCCTACGAGCAGTACTTC CARSSRREGTSSYEQYF
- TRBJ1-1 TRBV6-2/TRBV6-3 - TGTGCCAGCAGTTACCTACAGGGGAACACTGAAGCTTTCTTT CASSYLQGNTEAFF
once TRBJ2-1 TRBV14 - TGTGCCAGCAGCTTTTTAAGAGGCAATGAGCAGTTCTTC CASSFLRGNEQFF
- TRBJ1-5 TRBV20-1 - TGCAGTGCTAGTCAGGGGCGTAATCAGCCCCAGCATTTT CSASQGRNQPQHF
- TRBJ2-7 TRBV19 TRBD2 TGTGCCAGTAGCCCCCCTGGCGGGAGCTTTTACGAGCAGTACTTC CASSPPGGSFYEQYF
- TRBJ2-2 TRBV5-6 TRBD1 TGTGCCAGCAGCTTTTCGGGACAGGGAGCGATCGGGGAGCTGTTTTTT CASSFSGQGAIGELFF
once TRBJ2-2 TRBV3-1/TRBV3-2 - TGTGCCAGCAGCCAAGATGATGGGAACACCGGGGAGCTGTTTTTT CASSQDDGNTGELFF
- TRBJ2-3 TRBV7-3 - TGTGCCAGCAGCTTATACGGGCGGGAAACAGATACGCAGTATTTT CASSLYGRETDTQYF
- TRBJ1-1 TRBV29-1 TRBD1 TGCAGCGCATCGACAGGGGGGAACACTGAAGCTTTCTTT CSASTGGNTEAFF
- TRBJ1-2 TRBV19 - TGTGCCAGTACTCCAGTTCCTAACTATGGCTACACCTTC CASTPVPNYGYTF
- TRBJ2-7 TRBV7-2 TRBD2 TGTGCCAGCGGTTTGAGCGGGATCTCCTACGAGCAGTACTTC CASGLSGISYEQYF
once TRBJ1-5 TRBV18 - TGTGCCAGCTCACCACCGGGTAGTAATAGCAATCAGCCCCAGCATTTT CASSPPGSNSNQPQHF
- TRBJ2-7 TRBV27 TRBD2 TGTGCCAGCAGTTGGGCCGGGGGGGAGGCCTACGAGCAGTACTTC CASSWAGGEAYEQYF
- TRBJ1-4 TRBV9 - TGTGCCAGCAGCGTTCGGGACAACTCTAATGAAAAACTGTTTTTT CASSVRDNSNEKLFF
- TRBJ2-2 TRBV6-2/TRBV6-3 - TGTGCCAGCAGTCGGGGGCCCGCCTCAAACACCGGGGAGCTGTTTTTT CASSRGPASNTGELFF
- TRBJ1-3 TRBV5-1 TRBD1 TGCGCCAGCAGCTTGCGGACGGGACAGGGAAACACCATATATTTT CASSLRTGQGNTIYF
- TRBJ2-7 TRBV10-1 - TGCGCCAGCAATGACAGGCCGCCTTACGAGCAGTACTTC CASNDRPPYEQYF
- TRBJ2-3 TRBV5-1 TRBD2 TGCGCCAGCAGCTTGGTTGGGACTAGCGGGATAACAGATACGCAGTATTTT CASSLVGTSGITDTQYF
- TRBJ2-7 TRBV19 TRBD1 TGTGCCAGTAGTCGGACAGGGGGCAACTACGAGCAGTACTTC CASSRTGGNYEQYF
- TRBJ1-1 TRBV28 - TGTGCCAGCAGTTCAAATATGGTTGTTGAAGCTTTCTTT CASSSNMVVEAFF
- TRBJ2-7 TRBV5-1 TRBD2 TGCGCCAGCAGCTTGACGGGACTAGTTAACGAGCAGTACTTC CASSLTGLVNEQYF
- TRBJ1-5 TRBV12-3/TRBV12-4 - TGTGCCAGCAGTTTAGATAGGAAGCCCCAGCATTTT CASSLDRKPQHF
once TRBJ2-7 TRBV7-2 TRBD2 TGTGCCAGCAGCGCCGGACTAGCGGACTACGAGCAGTACTTC CASSAGLADYEQYF
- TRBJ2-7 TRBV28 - TGTGCCAGCAGTTCAGGGGGACTGCAGTACTTC CASSSGGLQYF
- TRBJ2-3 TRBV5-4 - TGTGCCAGCAGCGGAGGACAGTTCCGTAGCACAGATACGCAGTATTTT CASSGGQFRSTDTQYF
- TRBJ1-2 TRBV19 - TGTGCCAGTAGTATAGTGGGAGCATACCCTAACTATGGCTACACCTTC CASSIVGAYPNYGYTF
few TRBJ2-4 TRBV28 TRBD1 TGTGCCAGCAGAGGGGTCCGGGACAGGGTAGGGAACATTCAGTACTTC CASRGVRDRVGNIQYF
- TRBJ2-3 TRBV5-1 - TGCGCCAGCAGCTTGATCTTAGCTGGGGGGGATACGCAGTATTTT CASSLILAGGDTQYF
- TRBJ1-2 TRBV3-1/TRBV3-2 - TGTGCCAGCAGCCAAGATAGGTCCCGTCTGGGCTACACCTTC CASSQDRSRLGYTF
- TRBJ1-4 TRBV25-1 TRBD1 TGTGCCAGCAGTGCAGTGGACAGGGGAGGCGAAAAACTGTTTTTT CASSAVDRGGEKLFF
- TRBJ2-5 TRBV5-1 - TGCGCCAGCAGCCGGGACATTCAAGAGACCCAGTACTTC CASSRDIQETQYF
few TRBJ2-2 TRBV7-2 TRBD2 TGTGCCAGCAACCTAGGACTAGCGGGAGGGGAGCTGTTTTTT CASNLGLAGGELFF
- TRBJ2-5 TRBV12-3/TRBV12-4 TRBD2 TGTGCCAGCCGACTAGCGGGAGTGGAGACCCAGTACTTC CASRLAGVETQYF
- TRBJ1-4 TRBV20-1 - TGCAGTGCTATGGTGTCCAGAGTTAAGTTTTTT CSAMVSRVKFF
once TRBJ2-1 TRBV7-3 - TGTGCCAGCAGCTTAATCGGGGTAGGTGAGCAGTTCTTC CASSLIGVGEQFF
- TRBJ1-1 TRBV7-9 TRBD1 TGTGCCAGCAGCCTCAGGGGGAAGAACACTGAAGCTTTCTTT CASSLRGKNTEAFF
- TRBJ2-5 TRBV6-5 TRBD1 TGTGCCAGCAGGCCGGGACAGGCCTCAGAGACCCAGTACTTC CASRPGQASETQYF
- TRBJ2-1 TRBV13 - TGTGCCAGCGGTAGCTTGGGGAATGAGCAGTTCTTC CASGSLGNEQFF